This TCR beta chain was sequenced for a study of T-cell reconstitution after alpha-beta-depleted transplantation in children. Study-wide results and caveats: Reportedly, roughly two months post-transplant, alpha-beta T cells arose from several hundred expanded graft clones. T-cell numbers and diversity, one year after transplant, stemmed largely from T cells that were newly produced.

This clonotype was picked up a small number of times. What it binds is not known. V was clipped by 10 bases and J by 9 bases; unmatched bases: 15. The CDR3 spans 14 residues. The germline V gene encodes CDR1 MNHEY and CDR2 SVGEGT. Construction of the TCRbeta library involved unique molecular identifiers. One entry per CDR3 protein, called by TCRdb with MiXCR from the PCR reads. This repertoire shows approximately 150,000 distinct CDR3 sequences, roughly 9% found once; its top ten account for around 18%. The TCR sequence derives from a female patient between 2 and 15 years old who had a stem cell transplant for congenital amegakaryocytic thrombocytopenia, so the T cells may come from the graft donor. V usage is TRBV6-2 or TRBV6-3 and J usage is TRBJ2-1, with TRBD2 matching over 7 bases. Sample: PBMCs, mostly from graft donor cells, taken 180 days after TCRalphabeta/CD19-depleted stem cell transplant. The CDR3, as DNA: TGTGCCACCGCCAGGGAGGGCGTTGGCTTTGAGCAGTTCTTC. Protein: CATAREGVGFEQFF.